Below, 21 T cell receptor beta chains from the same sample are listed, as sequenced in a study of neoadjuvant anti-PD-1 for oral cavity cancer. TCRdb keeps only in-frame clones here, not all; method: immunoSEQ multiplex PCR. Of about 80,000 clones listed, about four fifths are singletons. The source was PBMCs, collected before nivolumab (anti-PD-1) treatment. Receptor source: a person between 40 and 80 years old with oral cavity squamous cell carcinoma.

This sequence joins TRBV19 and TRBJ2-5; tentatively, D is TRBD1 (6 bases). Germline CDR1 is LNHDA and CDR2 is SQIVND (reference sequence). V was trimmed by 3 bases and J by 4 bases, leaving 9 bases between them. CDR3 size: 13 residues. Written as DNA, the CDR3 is TGTGCCAGTAGTATGGGACATCTAGAGACCCAGTACTTC. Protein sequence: CASSMGHLETQYF.

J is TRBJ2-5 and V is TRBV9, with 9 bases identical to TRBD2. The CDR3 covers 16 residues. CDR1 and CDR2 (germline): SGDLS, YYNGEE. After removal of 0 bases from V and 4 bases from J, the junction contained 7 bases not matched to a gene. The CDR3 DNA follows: TGTGCCAGCAGCGTAGCCGGTAGCGGGAGCGGAGAGACCCAGTACTTC. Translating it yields CASSVAGSGSGETQYF.

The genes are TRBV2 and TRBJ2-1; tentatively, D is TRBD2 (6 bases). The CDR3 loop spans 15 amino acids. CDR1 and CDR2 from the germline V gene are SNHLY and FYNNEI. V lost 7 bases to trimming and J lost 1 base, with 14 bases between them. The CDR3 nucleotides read TGTGCCAGCAAGGAAGGGGACTTATCCTACAATGAGCAGTTCTTC. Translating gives CASKEGDLSYNEQFF.

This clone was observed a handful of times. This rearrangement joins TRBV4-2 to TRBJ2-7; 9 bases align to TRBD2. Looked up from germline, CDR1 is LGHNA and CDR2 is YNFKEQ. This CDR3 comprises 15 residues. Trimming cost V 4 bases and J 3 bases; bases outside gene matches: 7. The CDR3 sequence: CASSRVAGEVYEQYF. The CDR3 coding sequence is TGTGCCAGCAGCCGCGTAGCGGGAGAGGTCTACGAGCAGTACTTC.

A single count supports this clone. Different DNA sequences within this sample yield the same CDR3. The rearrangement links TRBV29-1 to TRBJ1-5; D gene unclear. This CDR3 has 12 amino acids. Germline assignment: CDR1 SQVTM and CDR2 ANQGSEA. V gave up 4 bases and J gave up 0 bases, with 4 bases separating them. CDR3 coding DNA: TGCAGCGTTGCAGGTAGCAATCAGCCCCAGCATTTT. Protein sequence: CSVAGSNQPQHF.

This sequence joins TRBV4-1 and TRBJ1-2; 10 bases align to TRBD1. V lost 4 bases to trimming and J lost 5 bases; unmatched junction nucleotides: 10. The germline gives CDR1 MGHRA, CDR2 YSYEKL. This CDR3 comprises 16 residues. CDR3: CASSRPGTGEIYGYTF. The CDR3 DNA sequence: TGCGCCAGCAGCCGACCCGGGACAGGGGAAATATATGGCTACACCTTC.

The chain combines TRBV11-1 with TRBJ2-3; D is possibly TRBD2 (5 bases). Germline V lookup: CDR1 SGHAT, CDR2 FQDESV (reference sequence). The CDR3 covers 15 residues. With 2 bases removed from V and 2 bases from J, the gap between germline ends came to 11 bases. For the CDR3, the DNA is TGTGCCAGCAGCTTAAGCGGTTTTCTCACAGATACGCAGTATTTT. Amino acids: CASSLSGFLTDTQYF.

CDR3 in amino acids: CASSGGLAGVLDIQYF. CDR3 nucleotides: TGTGCCAGCAGCGGTGGGCTAGCGGGAGTACTTGACATTCAGTACTTC. V is TRBV11-2 and J is TRBJ2-4; 10 bases line up with TRBD2. Trimming at V came to 5 bases and at J to 8 bases, leaving 12 bases not matched to a gene. The germline CDR1 and CDR2 sequences are SGHAT and FQNNGV. This CDR3 region has 16 residues. Together with reference TRBV11-2 and TRBJ2-4, the CDR3 gives the full variable domain: EAGVAQSPRYKIIEKRQSVAFWCNPISGHATLYWYQQILGQGPKLLIQFQNNGVVDDSQLPKDRFSAERLKGVDSTLKIQPAKLEDSAVYLCASSGGLAGVLDIQYFGAGTRLSVL.

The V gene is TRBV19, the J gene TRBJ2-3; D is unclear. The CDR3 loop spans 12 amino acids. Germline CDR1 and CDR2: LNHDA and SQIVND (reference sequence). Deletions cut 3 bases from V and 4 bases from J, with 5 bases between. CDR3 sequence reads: CASSMIPDTQYF. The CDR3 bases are TGTGCCAGTAGTATGATCCCAGATACGCAGTATTTT.

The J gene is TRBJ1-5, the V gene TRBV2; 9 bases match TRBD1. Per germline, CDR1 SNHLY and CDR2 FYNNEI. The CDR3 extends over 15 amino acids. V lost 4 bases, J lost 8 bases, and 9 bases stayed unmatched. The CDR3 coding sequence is TGTGCCAGCAGTGGTCGGGGGGACAGGGCCGAGCCCCAGCATTTT. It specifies CASSGRGDRAEPQHF.

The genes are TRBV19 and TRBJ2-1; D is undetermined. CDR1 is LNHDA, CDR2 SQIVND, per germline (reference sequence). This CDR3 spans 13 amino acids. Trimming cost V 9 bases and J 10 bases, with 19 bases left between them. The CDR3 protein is CASRGQSAREQFF. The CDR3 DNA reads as TGTGCCAGCCGTGGGCAGTCGGCGAGAGAGCAGTTCTTC.

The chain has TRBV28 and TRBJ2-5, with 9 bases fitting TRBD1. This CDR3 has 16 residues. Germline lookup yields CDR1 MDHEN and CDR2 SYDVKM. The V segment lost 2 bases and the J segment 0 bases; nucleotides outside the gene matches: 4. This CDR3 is CASSLAGQGNQETQYF. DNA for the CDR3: TGTGCCAGCAGTTTAGCCGGACAGGGGAACCAAGAGACCCAGTACTTC.

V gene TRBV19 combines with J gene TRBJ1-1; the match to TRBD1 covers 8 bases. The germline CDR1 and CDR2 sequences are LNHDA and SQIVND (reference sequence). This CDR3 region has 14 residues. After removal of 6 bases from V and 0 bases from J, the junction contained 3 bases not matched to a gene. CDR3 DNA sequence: TGTGCCAGTAGGACGGGACAGGTGAACACTGAAGCTTTCTTT. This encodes CASRTGQVNTEAFF.

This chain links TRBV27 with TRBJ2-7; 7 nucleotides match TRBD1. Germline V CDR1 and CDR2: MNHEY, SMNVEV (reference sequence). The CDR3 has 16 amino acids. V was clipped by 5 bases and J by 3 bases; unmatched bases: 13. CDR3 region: CASSVRRQGEYYEQYF. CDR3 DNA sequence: TGTGCCAGCAGTGTTCGAAGACAGGGCGAATACTACGAGCAGTACTTC.

CDR3 DNA sequence: TGTGCCAGCACCCCCGTCGGGAGGGAGACCCAGTACTTC. Translating it yields CASTPVGRETQYF. This chain joins TRBV6-6 and TRBJ2-5, with 7 nucleotides matching TRBD2. This CDR3 comprises 13 residues. J lost 5 bases, V lost 7 bases, and 7 bases had no gene match. Germline CDR1 MNHNY, CDR2 SVGAGI (reference sequence).

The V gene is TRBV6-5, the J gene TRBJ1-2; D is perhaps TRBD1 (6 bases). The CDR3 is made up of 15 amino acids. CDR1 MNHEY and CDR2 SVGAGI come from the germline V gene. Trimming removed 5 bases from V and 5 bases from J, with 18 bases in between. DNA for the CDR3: TGTGCCAGCAGTACCCAGGGAGGGGGGCCATATGGCTACACCTTC. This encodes CASSTQGGGPYGYTF.

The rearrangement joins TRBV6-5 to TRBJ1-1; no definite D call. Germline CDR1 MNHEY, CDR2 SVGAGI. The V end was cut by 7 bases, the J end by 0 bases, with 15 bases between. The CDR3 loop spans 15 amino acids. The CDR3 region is CASMPLQALNTEAFF. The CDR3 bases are TGTGCCAGCATGCCCCTTCAGGCTTTGAACACTGAAGCTTTCTTT.

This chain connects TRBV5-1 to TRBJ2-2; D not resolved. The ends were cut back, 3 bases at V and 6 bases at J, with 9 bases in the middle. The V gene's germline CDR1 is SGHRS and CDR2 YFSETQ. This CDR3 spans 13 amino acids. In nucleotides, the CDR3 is TGCGCCAGCAGCTGGAGTATCTCCGGGGAGCTGTTTTTT. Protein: CASSWSISGELFF.

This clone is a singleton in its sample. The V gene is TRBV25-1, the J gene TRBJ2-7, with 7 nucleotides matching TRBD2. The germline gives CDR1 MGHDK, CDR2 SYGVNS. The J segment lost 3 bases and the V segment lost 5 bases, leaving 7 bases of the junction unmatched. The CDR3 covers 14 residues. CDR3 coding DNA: TGTGCCAGCAGTCAGGGCGCGGGGGTCTACGAGCAGTACTTC. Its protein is CASSQGAGVYEQYF.

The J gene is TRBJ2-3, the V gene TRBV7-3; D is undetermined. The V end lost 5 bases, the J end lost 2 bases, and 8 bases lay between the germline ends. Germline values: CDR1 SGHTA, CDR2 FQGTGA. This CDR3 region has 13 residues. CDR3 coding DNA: TGTGCCAGCAGCCCCCACACCACAGATACGCAGTATTTT. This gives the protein CASSPHTTDTQYF.

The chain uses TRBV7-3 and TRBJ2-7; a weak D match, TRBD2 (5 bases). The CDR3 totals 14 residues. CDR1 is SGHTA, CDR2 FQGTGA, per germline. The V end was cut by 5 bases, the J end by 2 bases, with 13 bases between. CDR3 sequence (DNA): TGTGCCAGCAGCCCCCTCAGCGGACCCTACGAGCAGTACTTC. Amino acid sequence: CASSPLSGPYEQYF.